The rows below give T cell receptor beta chains drawn from one sample of a study of blood T cell repertoires in COVID-19. Clones were read by immunoSEQ multiplex PCR, and TCRdb kept only the in-frame ones, dropping some. The table lists a few hundred thousand clones, nearly 90% of them singletons. Material for sequencing was PBMCs or T cells enriched from blood (not recorded which). These receptor sequences come from a woman aged 25 to 45 who had recovered from COVID-19. Each CDR3 is given with its conserved first and last residue. A D gene is named only where the DNA matches it firmly. Where a row states a size, it is once, few, many or the class of an expanded clone; other rows omit it.

J gene,clone size,D gene,V gene,CDR3 DNA,CDR3 protein
TRBJ1-1,.,.,TRBV10-3,TGTGCCTCCGGTCAGGTTATCGACACTGAAGCTTTCTTT,CASGQVIDTEAFF
TRBJ2-1,once,TRBD1,TRBV7-8,TGTGCCAGCAGCCAGGACAGGCGAAGCTCCTACAATGAGCAGTTCTTC,CASSQDRRSSYNEQFF
TRBJ2-2,.,.,TRBV5-1,TGCGCCAGCAGCTTGGGTCGTGGGGAGCTGTTTTTT,CASSLGRGELFF
TRBJ1-2,.,.,TRBV27,TGTGCCAGCAGTTCAGACAGGCCGTGGTCGGGCTACACCTTC,CASSSDRPWSGYTF
TRBJ1-5,.,.,TRBV24-1,TGTGCCACCCGAGACAGTAGCAATCAGCCCCAGCATTTT,CATRDSSNQPQHF
TRBJ1-2,once,.,TRBV29-1,TGCAGCGTTCCCGGGACACAGTTATATGGCTACACCTTC,CSVPGTQLYGYTF
TRBJ1-6,.,.,TRBV19,TGTGCCAGTAGTATGGGGACATTTCAGCCTCGGAATTCACCCCTCCACTTT,CASSMGTFQPRNSPLHF
TRBJ1-2,.,.,TRBV29-1,TGCAGCGTTGTCGACACCAACTATGGCTACACCTTC,CSVVDTNYGYTF
TRBJ2-7,.,.,TRBV4-1,TGCGCCAGCAGCCAAGACAGGGCTATCTCCTACGAGCAGTACTTC,CASSQDRAISYEQYF
TRBJ2-5,.,TRBD2,TRBV14,TGTGCCAGCAGCCAAGAAAGGACTAGCGGAGAGACCCAGTACTTC,CASSQERTSGETQYF
TRBJ2-7,.,TRBD2,TRBV6-6,TGTGCCAGCAGTTACTCGCGGGAGGGGATGGACGAGCAGTACTTC,CASSYSREGMDEQYF